This TCR beta chain was sequenced in a study of blood T cell repertoires in COVID-19. Study background: Sites in the United States, Italy and Spain provided acute and convalescent COVID-19 samples. T cells, B-cell-depleted T cells, or PBMCs provided the cDNA or gDNA that served as material.

Patients at the Seattle site were enrolled during active infection and followed longitudinally. This CDR3 has 18 residues. Trimming cost V 2 bases and J 1 base; bases outside gene matches: 11. Germline V lookup: CDR1 MNHNS, CDR2 SASEGT. Source study methods: From reference gene primer amplification, estimates of nucleated cell counts were derived. Data came from immunoSEQ multiplex PCR; TCRdb stores just in-frame clones and leaves some out. D and trimming were read from the DNA, whereas the V and J calls and clone size are those reported in that table. The repertoire has 130,000 to 150,000 clones, 80% to 90% of them found once; the top ten carry about 8%.

The sample consisted of peripheral blood. The gene calls are TRBV6-1 and TRBJ2-3, with TRBD2 matching 8 bases. The receptor was derived from a woman aged 60-75 years with COVID-19, enrolled during active disease. CDR3 amino acids: CASSEQILAGGRTDTQYF. The DNA of the CDR3 is TGTGCCAGCAGTGAACAAATATTGGCGGGGGGCCGCACAGATACGCAGTATTTT.